A selection of T cell receptor beta chains follows, all from one sample in a study of T cell clones after liver transplantation. The table came from immunoSEQ multiplex PCR; TCRdb's copy has only in-frame clones and leaves some out. The sample carries around 60,000 clones, 70% to 80% recorded once. Sequences were derived from CD4+ T cells from blood, sampled before liver transplant. All receptors derive from a human donor who received a liver transplant. The CDR3 runs from the conserved cysteine through the conserved F or W.

V gene,J gene,CDR3 protein
TRBV19,TRBJ2-7,CASSMSLGGSYEQYF
TRBV18,TRBJ1-4,CASSPQTVLSIGEKLFF
TRBV11-2,TRBJ1-5,CASSSEEGRNQPQHF
TRBV5-4,TRBJ2-1,CASSTGLAGYNEQFF
TRBV7-8,TRBJ2-6,CASRRAGANVLTF
TRBV5-1,TRBJ1-6,CASSLEAGGRSPLHF
TRBV5-4,TRBJ2-5,CASSPGTGGLRETQYF
TRBV16,TRBJ2-7,CASSQFQGVNEQYF
TRBV7-3,TRBJ2-7,CASRLTYEQYF
TRBV5-6,TRBJ2-2,CASSLYVNTGELFF
TRBV5-1,TRBJ2-1,CASSAGSAGGTDEQFF
TRBV15,TRBJ1-2,CATSRGRGYTF
TRBV5-1,TRBJ2-1,CANSLDGRDGGRPFF
TRBV30,TRBJ1-1,CAWTFRTGRTEAFF
TRBV27,TRBJ1-1,CASSSPTGSGLNTEAFF
TRBV5-1,TRBJ2-3,CASSPGLAGGTDTQYF
TRBV7-8,TRBJ1-3,CASSLGTGPSGNTIYF
TRBV4-1,TRBJ2-5,CASSQASSGGVKTQYF
TRBV30,TRBJ1-2,CAWIPDSSYGYTF
TRBV2,TRBJ1-5,CASMGRVNFNQPQHF
TRBV6-6,TRBJ1-5,CASSYSLEDNQPQHF
TRBV7-2,TRBJ2-3,CASSQTSGLSTDTQYF
TRBV29-1,TRBJ2-1,CSVIQGEAEQFF
TRBV4-2,TRBJ1-3,CASSQARGGNTIYF
TRBV2,TRBJ1-1,CASSPGLGAEAFF
TRBV2,TRBJ2-4,CASRASGENIQYF
TRBV5-1,TRBJ2-7,CASSPPGQAYEQYF
TRBV6-6,TRBJ2-7,CASSTGTRGHEQYF
TRBV5-1,TRBJ1-3,CASTGPSGNTIYF
TRBV28,TRBJ2-4,CASSLAGARAKNIQYF
TRBV28,TRBJ2-6,CASSLLGQGSEAGANVLTF
TRBV7-9,TRBJ1-1,CASSKVGQGNTEAFF
TRBV30,TRBJ2-7,CACKGQGIMDEQYF
TRBV11-2,TRBJ2-4,CASSFGGIGGVIQYF
TRBV7-9,TRBJ1-6,CASSLATGNSPLHF